A selection of T cell receptor beta chains follows, all from one sample in a study of blood T cell repertoires in COVID-19. The table came from immunoSEQ multiplex PCR; TCRdb's copy has only in-frame clones and leaves some out. The repertoire has some 140,000 clones, around 80% of them found once; the top ten carry approximately 3.5%. Material for sequencing was peripheral blood. Every receptor here comes from a man between 60 and 70 years old with acute or convalescent COVID-19. Both conserved end residues are part of each CDR3. D genes are given only for firm matches. Clone size is given for some rows only: seen once, a few or many times, or a class if the clone is expanded.

TGTGCCAGCCGGGAGGATGCGGAGACCCAGTACTTC CASREDAETQYF TRBD2 TRBJ2-5 TRBV12-3/TRBV12-4 once
TGTGCCAGCAGCCCCTTAGCGGGAGGGGGCACAGATACGCAGTATTTT CASSPLAGGGTDTQYF TRBD2 TRBJ2-3 TRBV7-9 NA
TGTGCCAGCGCCAGAGGGGGCTCAGGCACTGAAGCTTTCTTT CASARGGSGTEAFF TRBD1 TRBJ1-1 TRBV28 NA
TGTGCCAGCACCAAAACGGCGGTGAACACCGGGGAGCTGTTTTTT CASTKTAVNTGELFF NA TRBJ2-2 TRBV27 NA
TGTGCCAGCAGTGATGGACGCGGGATCGGAACCGGGGAGCTGTTTTTT CASSDGRGIGTGELFF NA TRBJ2-2 TRBV2 NA
TGTGCCATCAGTGAGAAAGCGGGAGGTAACAATGAGCAGTTCTTC CAISEKAGGNNEQFF TRBD2 TRBJ2-1 TRBV10-3 NA
TGCGCCAGCAGCTCGACGACCGACAGGGGGCTATCACCCCTCCACTTT CASSSTTDRGLSPLHF TRBD1 TRBJ1-6 TRBV5-1 NA
TGTGCCAGCAGCTTAGACTACCGAAGTAATGAGCAGTTCTTC CASSLDYRSNEQFF NA TRBJ2-1 TRBV7-2 NA
TGTGCTAGCAGCCTGACTGCCTACAATGAGCAGTTCTTC CASSLTAYNEQFF NA TRBJ2-1 TRBV7-7 NA
TGTGCCAGCAGTGAAGGAGGGACACCCAGATCTGGCTACACCTTC CASSEGGTPRSGYTF NA TRBJ1-2 TRBV6-1 NA
TGTGCCATCAGTGAGTCGAGGGGCAGGGGGTCTGGGGCCAACGTCCTGACTTTC CAISESRGRGSGANVLTF TRBD1 TRBJ2-6 TRBV10-3 NA
TGTGCCAGCAGTTTTGGGGCAGGAAACAATGAGCAGTTCTTC CASSFGAGNNEQFF NA TRBJ2-1 TRBV27 NA
TGTGCCAGCAGTCGGGAGGCGGGAGGCAATGAGCAGTTCTTC CASSREAGGNEQFF TRBD2 TRBJ2-1 TRBV28 NA
TGTGCCAGCATCTGCAGGGTAAATGAGCAGTTCTTC CASICRVNEQFF NA TRBJ2-1 TRBV21-1 NA
TGTGCCAGCAGCGTAGTGGAGAACAATGAGCAGTTCTTC CASSVVENNEQFF NA TRBJ2-1 TRBV9 NA
TGTGCCAGCAGCTTAATCCTAGGTGAATCACCCCTCCACTTT CASSLILGESPLHF NA TRBJ1-6 TRBV7-3 few
TGCGCCAGCAGCTTGAGAAATGGGGGGTCTGATGGCTACACCTTC CASSLRNGGSDGYTF NA TRBJ1-2 TRBV5-1 NA
TGTGCCACCACGGACAGGCATAGCAATCAGCCCCAGCATTTT CATTDRHSNQPQHF TRBD1 TRBJ1-5 TRBV5-4 NA
TGTGCCAGCAGCCGCAGACAGGGGGGGAACAATGAGCAGTTCTTC CASSRRQGGNNEQFF TRBD1 TRBJ2-1 TRBV7-9 NA
TGTGCCAGCAGCTCAAGCGGGACCGGCAACGAGCAGTACTTC CASSSSGTGNEQYF TRBD2 TRBJ2-7 TRBV7-2 NA
TGTGCCAGCAGTTACTCAGCGGGGACGGCGGATCTTGAAGCTTTCTTT CASSYSAGTADLEAFF NA TRBJ1-1 TRBV6-2/TRBV6-3 NA
TGTGCCAGCAGCCCGGGTCCATTCGGGGAGCAGTACTTC CASSPGPFGEQYF NA TRBJ2-7 TRBV7-9 NA
TGTGCCAGTAGTAACCGGGACAGGGCCGAGCAGTACTTC CASSNRDRAEQYF TRBD1 TRBJ2-7 TRBV19 NA
TGTGCCAGCAGAGAACAGGGGGCCGAGAACACTGAAGCTTTCTTT CASREQGAENTEAFF TRBD1 TRBJ1-1 TRBV28 NA
TGTGCCAGCAGAATCGGACTGGCGGGCTACGAGCAGTACTTC CASRIGLAGYEQYF NA TRBJ2-7 TRBV6-5 few
TGTGCCAGCAGCTTAGCCGTCTATGGCTACACCTTC CASSLAVYGYTF NA TRBJ1-2 TRBV11-2 NA
TGTGCCAGCAGGGCGCCCCGACTAGCGGGATCCTCCAGAGCCCAGTACTTC CASRAPRLAGSSRAQYF TRBD2 TRBJ2-5 TRBV2 NA